This TCR beta chain was captured in a study of T cell changes during pregnancy in multiple sclerosis. Sequenced by immunoSEQ multiplex PCR; TCRdb stores in-frame clones only, minus some. This sample yields about 46,000 clones, of which more than 90% are seen a single time; around 10% belongs to the top ten. Unmatched junction bases numbered 4, after V lost 2 bases and J lost 0 bases. CDR1 and CDR2 from the germline V gene are MRHNA and SNTAGT. This CDR3 contains 17 residues. The receptor was isolated from a female donor with multiple sclerosis, enrolled in a pregnancy study. The sample in question was CD8+ T cells from peripheral blood mononuclear cells, obtained after pregnancy. The genes are TRBV6-4 and TRBJ2-6, with 7 bases lining up with TRBD1. In DNA, the CDR3 is TGTGCCAGCAGTGACCCGGGACAGACCTCTGGGGCCAACGTCCTGACTTTC. As protein: CASSDPGQTSGANVLTF.